This TCR beta chain was documented in a study of breast tumors, draining lymph nodes, adjacent tissues. General study findings and limits: Compared with lymph nodes, tumors were less diverse; compared with nontumor tissue, more. That most tumor T cells come from lymph nodes remained unproven. Compared with basal-like, luminal-like tumors shared significantly more repertoire with nontumor tissue.

TCRdb reprocessed the multiplex PCR reads via MiXCR and lists one record per CDR3 protein. The repertoire holds over 200,000 distinct CDR3 sequences, with less than 40% as singletons. Axillary draining lymph nodes of breast cancer patients supplied the node samples. The CDR3 spans 15 residues. The germline V gene encodes CDR1 SGHTA and CDR2 FQGNSA. Trimming removed 1 base at V and 5 bases at J, with 11 bases between. This clonotype was counted many times. What it binds is not known. Sequencing input: axillary lymph node tissue. This clonotype originated in a female donor with breast cancer. Some clones in this sample may be carry-over from other donors' samples. The chain joins TRBV7-2 to TRBJ2-2; D might be TRBD1 (5 bases). The CDR3 here is CASSLVGRATGELFF. CDR3 in DNA: TGTGCCAGCAGCTTAGTTGGCAGGGCTACCGGGGAGCTGTTTTTT.